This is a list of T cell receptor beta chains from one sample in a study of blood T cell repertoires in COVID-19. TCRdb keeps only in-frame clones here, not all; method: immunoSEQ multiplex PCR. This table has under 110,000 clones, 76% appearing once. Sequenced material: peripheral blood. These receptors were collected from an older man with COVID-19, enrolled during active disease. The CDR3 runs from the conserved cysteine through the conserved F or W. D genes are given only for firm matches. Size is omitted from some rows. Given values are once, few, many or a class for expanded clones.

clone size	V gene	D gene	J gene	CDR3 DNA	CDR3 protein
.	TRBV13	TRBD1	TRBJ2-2	TGTGCCAGCAGCTTATGGGGACAGGACTACCAGTCGACCGGGGAGCTGTTTTTT	CASSLWGQDYQSTGELFF
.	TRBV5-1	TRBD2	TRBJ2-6	TGCGCCAGCAGCTTGAGCGGGGGTGCCCCGCCTGGGGCCAACGTCCTGACTTTC	CASSLSGGAPPGANVLTF
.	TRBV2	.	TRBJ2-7	TGTGCCAGCAGTGGGGAGCTCGGACGGCAGTACTTC	CASSGELGRQYF
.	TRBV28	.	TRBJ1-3	TGTGCCAGCAGCCGCCCAGGGGTACCAGGAAACACCATATATTTT	CASSRPGVPGNTIYF
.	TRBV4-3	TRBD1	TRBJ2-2	TGCGCCAGCAGCCAAGAACCGGGACAGGGCGCCGGGGAGCTGTTTTTT	CASSQEPGQGAGELFF
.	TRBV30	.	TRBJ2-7	TGTGCCTGGAGTGTACCTGGTAGCGTGATCTACGAGCAGTACTTC	CAWSVPGSVIYEQYF
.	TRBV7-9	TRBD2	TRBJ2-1	TGTGCCAGCAGCTTAGCCGGGGGACTAGCAAGGAATGAGCAGTTCTTC	CASSLAGGLARNEQFF
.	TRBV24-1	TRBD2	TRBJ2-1	TGTGCCACCCGGGGTGAGCGGGAGGGATACAATGAGCAGTTCTTC	CATRGEREGYNEQFF
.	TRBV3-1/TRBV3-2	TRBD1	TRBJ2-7	TGTGCCAGCAGCCAAGATGGACAGGGGGCAGTCTACGAGCAGTACTTC	CASSQDGQGAVYEQYF
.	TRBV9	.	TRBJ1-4	TGTGCCAGCAGCCCGTCAGGGGCTAATGAAAAACTGTTTTTT	CASSPSGANEKLFF
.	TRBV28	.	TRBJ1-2	TGTGCCAGCAGTTTGGGCACGAACTATGGCTACACCTTC	CASSLGTNYGYTF
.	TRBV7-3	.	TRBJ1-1	TGTGCCAGCAGCTGGGCCGGGACACAGAACACTGAAGCTTTCTTT	CASSWAGTQNTEAFF
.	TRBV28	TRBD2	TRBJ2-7	TGTGCCAGCAGTTACTCTCGCTCCGGGACTAGCGACTACGAGCAGTACTTC	CASSYSRSGTSDYEQYF
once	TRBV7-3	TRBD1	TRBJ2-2	TGTGCCAGCAGCTCGGGGACAGGGGGAACCGGGGAGCTGTTTTTT	CASSSGTGGTGELFF
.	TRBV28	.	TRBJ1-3	TGTGCCAGCTACGGACTCAGCTCTGGAAACACCATATATTTT	CASYGLSSGNTIYF
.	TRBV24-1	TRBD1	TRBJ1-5	TGTGCCACCAGTGATAACTCCGGGACAGCTAATCAGCCCCAGCATTTT	CATSDNSGTANQPQHF
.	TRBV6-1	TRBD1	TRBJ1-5	TGTGCCAGCAGTGAAAGTCTAGGACAGGGGGGATATCAGCCCCAGCATTTT	CASSESLGQGGYQPQHF
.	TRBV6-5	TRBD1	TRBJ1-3	TGTGCCAGCAGTTTTACAGGGGTGACCTTTGGAAACACCATATATTTT	CASSFTGVTFGNTIYF
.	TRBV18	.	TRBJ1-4	TGTGCCAGCTCACCACGTCGGGGAGGTGCAACTAATGAAAAACTGTTTTTT	CASSPRRGGATNEKLFF
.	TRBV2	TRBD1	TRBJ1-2	TGTGCCAGCAGTGAAGACAGGGGAGCTAACTATGGCTACACCTTC	CASSEDRGANYGYTF
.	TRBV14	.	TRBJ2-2	TGTGCCAGCAGCCCGCGGGAGAACACCGGGGAGCTGTTTTTT	CASSPRENTGELFF
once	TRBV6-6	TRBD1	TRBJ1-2	TGTGCCAGCAGTTCCTGGGACAGGGGGAACTATGGCTACACCTTC	CASSSWDRGNYGYTF
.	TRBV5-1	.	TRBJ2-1	TGCGCCAGCAGCTTGGTTGCGGGATCCTACAATGAGCAGTTCTTC	CASSLVAGSYNEQFF
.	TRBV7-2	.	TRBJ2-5	TGTGCCAGCAGCTTAGCGTTTTCGTCCCAGTACTTC	CASSLAFSSQYF
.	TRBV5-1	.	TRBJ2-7	TGCGCCAGCAGCTCCGACAGGCTAAAATACGAGCAGTACTTC	CASSSDRLKYEQYF
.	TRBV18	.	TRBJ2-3	TGTGCCAGCTCACCACCGGCCAGGGGAGGCACAGATACGCAGTATTTT	CASSPPARGGTDTQYF
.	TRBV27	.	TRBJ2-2	TGTGCCAGCAGTTTACTGTTATCGGACACCGGGGAGCTGTTTTTT	CASSLLLSDTGELFF
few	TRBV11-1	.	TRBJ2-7	TGTGCCAGCAGCTTAGGAGGGGGGGCCCTTGCCTACGAGCAGTACTTC	CASSLGGGALAYEQYF
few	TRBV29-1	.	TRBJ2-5	TGCAGCGTGCAGGGGGGCCAAAGGGCCCAGTACTTC	CSVQGGQRAQYF
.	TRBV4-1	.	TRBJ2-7	TGCGCCAGCAGCCAAGTTAGTGGTGGGGGGGAGCAGTACTTC	CASSQVSGGGEQYF
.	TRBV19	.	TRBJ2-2	TGTGCCAGTATCAGTCACCAAAACACCGGGGAGCTGTTTTTT	CASISHQNTGELFF
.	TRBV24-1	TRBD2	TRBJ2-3	TGTGCCACCAGTGATTCCGGGAGGGGAGGGGATACGCAGTATTTT	CATSDSGRGGDTQYF
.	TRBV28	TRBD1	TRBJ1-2	TGTGCCAGCGGGACAGGGGGTCAGCAACTATATGGCTACACCTTC	CASGTGGQQLYGYTF
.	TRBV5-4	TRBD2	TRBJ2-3	TGTGCCAGCAGCCTACGGACTAGCGGAGCAGATACGCAGTATTTT	CASSLRTSGADTQYF
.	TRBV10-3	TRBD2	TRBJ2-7	TGTGCCATCAGTGAGTCGCCGGGGACTAGCGGGGCCGCCACCTACGAGCAGTACTTC	CAISESPGTSGAATYEQYF
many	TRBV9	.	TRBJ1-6	TGTGCCAGCAGCGTAGGAGGAGGGAATAATTCACCCCTCCACTTT	CASSVGGGNNSPLHF
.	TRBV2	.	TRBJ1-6	TGTGCCAGCAGTAATCAGGGGACCTATAATTCACCCCTCCACTTT	CASSNQGTYNSPLHF
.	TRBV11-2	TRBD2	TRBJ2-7	TGTGCCAGCAGCTTACGACTAGCGGCTTTTGTCGAGCAGTACTTC	CASSLRLAAFVEQYF
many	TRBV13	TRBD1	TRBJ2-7	TGTGCCAGCAGCTTAACAGGGGCCGAGCAGTACTTC	CASSLTGAEQYF
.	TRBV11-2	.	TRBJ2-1	TGTGCCAGCAGCTCGAGACTAGCCTACAATGAGCAGTTCTTC	CASSSRLAYNEQFF
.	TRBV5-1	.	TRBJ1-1	TGCGCCAGCAGCTTGGGCCCTACGAACACTGAAGCTTTCTTT	CASSLGPTNTEAFF
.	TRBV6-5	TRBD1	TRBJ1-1	TGTGCCAGCAGTTGGGGGACAGGGCCACCGGGGGCTGAAGCTTTCTTT	CASSWGTGPPGAEAFF
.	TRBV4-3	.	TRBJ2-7	TGCGCCAGCAGCCAAGTCGCAGGACCCTCGGGGTACGAGCAGTACTTC	CASSQVAGPSGYEQYF
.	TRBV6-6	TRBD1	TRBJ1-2	TGTGCCAGCAGCCCGCTTCCGAGGACAGGGGACTATGGCTACACCTTC	CASSPLPRTGDYGYTF
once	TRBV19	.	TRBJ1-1	TGTGCCAGTATCGCCTTACAGGCGAACACTGAAGCTTTCTTT	CASIALQANTEAFF
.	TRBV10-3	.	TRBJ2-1	TGTGCCATCAGTGAGTATAAGCGGACCTCCTACAATGAGCAGTTCTTC	CAISEYKRTSYNEQFF
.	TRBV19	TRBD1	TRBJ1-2	TGTGCCAGTAGTGACAAGCGGGGACAGGCACTCTCCTTTCTCTATGGCTACACCTTC	CASSDKRGQALSFLYGYTF
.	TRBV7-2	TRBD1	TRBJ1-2	TGTGCCAGCAGCTTTAGCCTGACAGGGTTAGATGGCTACACCTTC	CASSFSLTGLDGYTF
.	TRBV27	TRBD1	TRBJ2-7	TGTGCCAGCAGTTTTTCCCTGGGACAGAGTGACGAGCAGTACTTC	CASSFSLGQSDEQYF
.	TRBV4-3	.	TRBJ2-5	TGCGCCAGCAGCCAAGTTGGAGGGGGCGACCAAGAGACCCAGTACTTC	CASSQVGGGDQETQYF
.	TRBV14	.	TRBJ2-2	TGTGCCAGCAGCCAATCATCTGGTGTGGGGCACACCGGGGAGCTGTTTTTT	CASSQSSGVGHTGELFF